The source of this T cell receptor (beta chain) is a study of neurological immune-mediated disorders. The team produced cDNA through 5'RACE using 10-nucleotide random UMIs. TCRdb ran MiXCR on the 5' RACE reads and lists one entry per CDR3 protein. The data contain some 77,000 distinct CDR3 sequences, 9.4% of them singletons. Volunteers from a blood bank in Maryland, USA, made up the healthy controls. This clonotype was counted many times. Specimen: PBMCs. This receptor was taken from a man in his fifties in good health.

For the CDR3, the DNA is TGTGCCAGCAGTTACGCGGGGACTGGAAACACCATATATTTT. As protein: CASSYAGTGNTIYF. The chain couples TRBV6-5 to TRBJ1-3; D call uncertain. Germline CDR1 is MNHEY and CDR2 is SVGAGI. CDR3 length: 14 residues. Trimming took off 2 bases at V and 2 bases at J, with 7 bases between the two ends.